This is a list of T cell receptor beta chains from one sample in a study of shared clonotypes between healthy human individuals. Generated by immunoSEQ multiplex PCR, the TCRdb table keeps only in-frame clones and is missing some. This sample has under 700,000 clones, with 85% to 95% found just once. The specimen was naive CD8+ T cells sorted from blood. These receptor sequences come from a woman in her 30s in good health. CDR3s include the opening cysteine and the closing phenylalanine or tryptophan. The order of the fields is clone size, V gene, J gene, D gene, CDR3 DNA, CDR3 protein. A D gene is named only where the DNA matches it firmly. Not all rows give a size; the values are once, few, many and, for expanded clones, a class.

NA,TRBV7-6,TRBJ2-5,NA,TGTGCCAGCAGCTTAGGGTTCCAAGAGACCCAGTACTTC,CASSLGFQETQYF
NA,TRBV27,TRBJ2-7,NA,TGTGCCAGCAGTTTATGGGCAGGGCCGTCCGAGCAGTACTTC,CASSLWAGPSEQYF
NA,TRBV27,TRBJ1-1,NA,TGTGCCAGCCGTTTTGGACAGAGTGTGAACACTGAAGCTTTCTTT,CASRFGQSVNTEAFF
NA,TRBV5-4,TRBJ1-3,TRBD1,TGTGCCAGCAGCTTGGACTTCCCGGGACAGGGGGCGCCCAGTCTAAACACCATATATTTT,CASSLDFPGQGAPSLNTIYF
NA,TRBV13,TRBJ2-7,NA,TGTGCCAGCAGCCCATGGGGGTACGAGCAGTACTTC,CASSPWGYEQYF
NA,TRBV5-1,TRBJ1-1,TRBD1,TGCGCCAGCAGCTTCGGACAGGCCATGAACACTGAAGCTTTCTTT,CASSFGQAMNTEAFF
NA,TRBV6-1,TRBJ2-7,NA,TGTGCCAGCAGTGGGGGTGCAGGCCCACGGGACGAGCAGTACTTC,CASSGGAGPRDEQYF
NA,TRBV9,TRBJ1-3,NA,TGTGCCAGCAGCGTAGGACAGCTCTCTGGAAACACCATATATTTT,CASSVGQLSGNTIYF
NA,TRBV28,TRBJ2-1,TRBD2,TGTGCCAGCAGTTTAATAGCGGGAGGTCTCAATGAGCAGTTCTTC,CASSLIAGGLNEQFF
NA,TRBV5-1,TRBJ2-7,NA,TGCGCCAGCAGCTTGGATTCAATAGGAACTACCTACGAGCAGTACTTC,CASSLDSIGTTYEQYF
NA,TRBV5-1,TRBJ2-7,NA,TGCGCCAGCAGCTTAGAGAACTCCTACGAGCAGTACTTC,CASSLENSYEQYF
NA,TRBV5-6,TRBJ2-7,NA,TGTGCCAGCAGCTTGGGGGGTAACTCCTACGAGCAGTACTTC,CASSLGGNSYEQYF
NA,TRBV14,TRBJ2-7,NA,TGTGCCAGCAGCCATGAGACTAGCTCCTACGAGCAGTACTTC,CASSHETSSYEQYF
NA,TRBV19,TRBJ1-5,NA,TGTGCCAGTAGTATAGGCCCTAGTAGGGGTAGGGATCAGCCCCAGCATTTT,CASSIGPSRGRDQPQHF
NA,TRBV25-1,TRBJ1-3,NA,TGTGCCAGCAGTGAAGGCAAAGGCACTGGAAACACCATATATTTT,CASSEGKGTGNTIYF
once,TRBV7-9,TRBJ1-2,NA,TGTGCCAGCAGCCCTGGAGGGGGGGCAACGGGCTACACCTTC,CASSPGGGATGYTF
NA,TRBV5-6,TRBJ2-7,NA,TGTGCCAGCAGCTCCGGGACCAGGGACTCCTACGAGCAGTACTTC,CASSSGTRDSYEQYF
NA,TRBV13,TRBJ2-5,NA,TGTGCCAGCAGCTTAGCCACCGGGTGGGAAGAGACCCAGTACTTC,CASSLATGWEETQYF
NA,TRBV7-7,TRBJ2-1,TRBD2,TGTGCCAGCAGCATCCGTAGCGGGACCTCCTACAATGAGCAGTTCTTC,CASSIRSGTSYNEQFF
NA,TRBV7-9,TRBJ2-7,TRBD1,TGTGCCAGCAGCTCCCGTTTGGGGGGACAGGGCAACTACGAGCAGTACTTC,CASSSRLGGQGNYEQYF
NA,TRBV5-4,TRBJ1-2,TRBD1,TGTGCCAGCAGCTCGACCCTGGACAGGGAAGGTTATGGCTACACCTTC,CASSSTLDREGYGYTF
NA,TRBV27,TRBJ2-2,NA,TGTGCCAGCAGTTTAAGGACTGACTCTATTTATTACACCGGGGAGCTGTTTTTT,CASSLRTDSIYYTGELFF
NA,TRBV11-2,TRBJ2-7,NA,TGTGCCAGCAGCTTGGTGGGGACTGACTACGAGCAGTACTTC,CASSLVGTDYEQYF
NA,TRBV28,TRBJ2-2,TRBD1,TGTGCCAGCAGTTTATCGGGACAGGGGCTCACCGGGGAGCTGTTTTTT,CASSLSGQGLTGELFF
NA,TRBV7-9,TRBJ2-7,TRBD1,TGTGCCAGCAGCCCGTCGACAGGGTACAACGAGCAGTACTTC,CASSPSTGYNEQYF
once,TRBV4-1,TRBJ1-2,NA,TGCGCCAGCAGCCAAGGACAGGAGCTAAACTATGGCTACACCTTC,CASSQGQELNYGYTF
NA,TRBV28,TRBJ2-7,NA,TGTGCCAGCTCGCAGATCTCCTACGAGCAGTACTTC,CASSQISYEQYF
NA,TRBV27,TRBJ1-4,NA,TGTGCCAGCAGTTTTGGGGGGGGAAAACTGTTTTTT,CASSFGGGKLFF
NA,TRBV28,TRBJ2-7,TRBD1,TGTGCCAGCAGTCGACAGGGTCCAACCTACGAGCAGTACTTC,CASSRQGPTYEQYF
NA,TRBV5-6,TRBJ2-5,NA,TGTGCCAGCAGCTTGTGGTTGTGGGGGCAAGAGACCCAGTACTTC,CASSLWLWGQETQYF
NA,TRBV29-1,TRBJ1-2,NA,TGCAGCGTTGACGACCATCAATATGGCTACACCTTC,CSVDDHQYGYTF
once,TRBV7-9,TRBJ1-2,NA,TGTGCCAGCAGCTTCCTGTCCTCGGGTGGCTACACCTTC,CASSFLSSGGYTF
NA,TRBV2,TRBJ2-7,TRBD1,TGTGCCAGCAGATCGGACAGGGTCCCCTACGAGCAGTACTTC,CASRSDRVPYEQYF
NA,TRBV9,TRBJ2-7,NA,TGTGCCAGCAGCAATTCTGGGAACGAGCAGTACTTC,CASSNSGNEQYF
NA,TRBV5-4,TRBJ2-7,TRBD2,TGTGCCAGCAGCGAAGATTCGGCGGGAGTACCGAGCGAGCAGTACTTC,CASSEDSAGVPSEQYF
few,TRBV19,TRBJ1-5,NA,TGTGCCAGTAGTATAGTCGACCAGCCCCAGCATTTT,CASSIVDQPQHF
NA,TRBV6-1,TRBJ1-4,TRBD1,TGTGCCAGCAGTGAATCAGGGACAGGGGGCTCCCTCAGAGAAAAACTGTTTTTT,CASSESGTGGSLREKLFF
NA,TRBV7-9,TRBJ2-4,NA,TGTGCCAGCAGCTTAGCAGGGAATGTTGCCAAAAACATTCAGTACTTC,CASSLAGNVAKNIQYF
NA,TRBV27,TRBJ1-1,NA,TGTGCCAGCAGTTTGGGGCCAATACGGTCTCTGAACACTGAAGCTTTCTTT,CASSLGPIRSLNTEAFF
NA,TRBV28,TRBJ2-3,TRBD2,TGTGCCAGCAGCACCCCTACCCCTAGCGGGAGAACCGTAAGGACAGATACGCAGTATTTT,CASSTPTPSGRTVRTDTQYF